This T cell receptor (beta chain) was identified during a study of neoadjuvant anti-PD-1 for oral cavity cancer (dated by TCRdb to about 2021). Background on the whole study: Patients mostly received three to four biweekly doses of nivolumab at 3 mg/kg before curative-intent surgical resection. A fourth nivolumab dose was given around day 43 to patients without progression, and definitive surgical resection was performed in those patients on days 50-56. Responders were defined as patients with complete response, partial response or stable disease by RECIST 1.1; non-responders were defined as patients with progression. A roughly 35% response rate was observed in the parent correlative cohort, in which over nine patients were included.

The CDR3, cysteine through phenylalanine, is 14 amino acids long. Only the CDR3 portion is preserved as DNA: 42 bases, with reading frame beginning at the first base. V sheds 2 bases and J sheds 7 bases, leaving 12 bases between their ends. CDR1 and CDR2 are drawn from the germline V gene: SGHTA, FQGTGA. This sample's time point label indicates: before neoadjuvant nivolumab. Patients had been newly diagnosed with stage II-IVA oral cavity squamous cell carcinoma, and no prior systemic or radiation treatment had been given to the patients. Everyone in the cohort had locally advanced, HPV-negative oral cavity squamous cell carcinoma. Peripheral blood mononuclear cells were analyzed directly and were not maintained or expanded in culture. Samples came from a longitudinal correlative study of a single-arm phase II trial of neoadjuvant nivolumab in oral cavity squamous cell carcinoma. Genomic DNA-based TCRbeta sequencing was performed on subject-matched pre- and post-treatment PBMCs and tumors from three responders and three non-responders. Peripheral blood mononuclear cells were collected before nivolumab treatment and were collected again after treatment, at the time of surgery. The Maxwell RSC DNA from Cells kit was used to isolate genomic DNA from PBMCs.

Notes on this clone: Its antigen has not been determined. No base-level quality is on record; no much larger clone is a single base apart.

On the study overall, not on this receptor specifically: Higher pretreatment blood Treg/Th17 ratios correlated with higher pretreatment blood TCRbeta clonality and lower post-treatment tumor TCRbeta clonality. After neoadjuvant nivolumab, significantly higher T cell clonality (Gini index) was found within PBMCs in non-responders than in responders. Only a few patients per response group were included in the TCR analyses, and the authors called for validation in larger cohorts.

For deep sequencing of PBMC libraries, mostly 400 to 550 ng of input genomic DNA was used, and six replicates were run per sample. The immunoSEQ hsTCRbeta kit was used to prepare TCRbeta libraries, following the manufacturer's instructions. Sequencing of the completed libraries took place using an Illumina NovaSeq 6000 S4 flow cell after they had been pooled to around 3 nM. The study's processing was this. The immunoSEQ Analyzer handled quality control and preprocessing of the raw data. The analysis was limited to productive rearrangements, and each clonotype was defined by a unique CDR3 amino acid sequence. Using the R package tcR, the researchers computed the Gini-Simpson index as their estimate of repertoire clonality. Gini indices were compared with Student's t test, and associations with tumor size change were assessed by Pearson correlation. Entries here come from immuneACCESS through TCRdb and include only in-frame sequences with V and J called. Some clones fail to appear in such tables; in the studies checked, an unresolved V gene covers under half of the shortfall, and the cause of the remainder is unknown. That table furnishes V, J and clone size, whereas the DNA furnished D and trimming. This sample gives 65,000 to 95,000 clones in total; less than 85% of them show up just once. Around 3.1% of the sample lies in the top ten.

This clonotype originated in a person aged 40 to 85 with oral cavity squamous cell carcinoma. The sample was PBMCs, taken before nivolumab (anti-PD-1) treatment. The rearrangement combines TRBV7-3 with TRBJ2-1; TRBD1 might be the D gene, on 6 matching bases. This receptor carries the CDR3 CASSLAGTSNEQFF. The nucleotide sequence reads TGTGCCAGCAGCTTAGCCGGGACATCTAATGAGCAGTTCTTC.